This passage covers 32 T cell receptor beta chains from one sample sequenced in a study of T cell responses to AZD1222 COVID-19 vaccine (dated by TCRdb to the early 2020s). This sample's time point label indicates: baseline before first vaccination. Receptor libraries were prepared by the immunoSEQ multiplex PCR assay. Entries here come from immuneACCESS through TCRdb and include only in-frame sequences with V and J called. Some clones fail to appear in such tables; in the studies checked, an unresolved V gene covers under half of the shortfall, and the cause of the remainder is unknown. In all, the sample holds about 160,000 clones, and 80% to 90% of those were seen once. About 6.9% of the sample is in the top ten clones. The material was peripheral blood, obtained on day 0 of AZD1222 vaccination. These receptors were collected from an adult in good health.

The chain joins TRBV3-1 (or the pseudogene TRBV3-2) to TRBJ2-1, with 9 bases identical to TRBD1. The trim removed 4 bases at V and 5 bases at J, leaving 6 bases unmatched. This CDR3 has 15 residues. CDR1 and CDR2 from the germline V gene are LGHDT and YNNKEL (reference sequence). The CDR3 region has the DNA TGTGCCAGCAGCCTCATGGGGACAGGGAACAATGAGCAGTTCTTC. This translates into CASSLMGTGNNEQFF.

The chain employs TRBV7-2 and TRBJ1-1, with D unclear. Trimming removed 1 base at V and 1 base at J, with 4 bases between. Germline CDR1 SGHTA, CDR2 FQGNSA. The CDR3 spans 13 residues. The CDR3 region has the DNA TGTGCCAGCAGCTTAGATAAGAACACTGAAGCTTTCTTT. It translates to CASSLDKNTEAFF.

The V gene is TRBV5-1, the J gene TRBJ1-2; weak D call: TRBD1 (6 bases). The CDR3 is made up of 13 amino acids. CDR1 is SGHRS and CDR2 is YFSETQ in the germline V gene. With 4 bases removed from V and 7 bases from J, the gap between germline ends came to 14 bases. The CDR3 loop is CASSTSGAGGYTF. The CDR3 DNA sequence: TGCGCCAGCAGCACCTCAGGGGCGGGTGGCTACACCTTC.

J is TRBJ1-2 and V is TRBV2; D might be TRBD1 (5 bases). V was pared by 3 bases and J by 5 bases, with 13 bases between. CDR1 is SNHLY and CDR2 is FYNNEI in the germline V gene. CDR3 size: 14 residues. CDR3 coding DNA: TGTGCCAGCAGTGACCTTAGCAGGGAGTATGGCTACACCTTC. This sequence encodes CASSDLSREYGYTF.

This clone was counted once. The chain is built from TRBV4-1 and TRBJ1-5, with a possible D match to TRBD1 (5 bases). Germline V lookup: CDR1 MGHRA, CDR2 YSYEKL. The CDR3 loop spans 14 amino acids. Trimming removed 0 bases at V and 4 bases at J, with 7 bases between. CDR3 DNA: TGCGCCAGCAGCCAAGATTCAGGGAATCAGCCCCAGCATTTT. Residues: CASSQDSGNQPQHF.

The gene calls are TRBV9 and TRBJ2-2; a weak D match, TRBD1 (6 bases). V was cut by 4 bases and J by 2 bases, with 18 bases left in between. CDR3 size: 17 residues. CDR1 is SGDLS and CDR2 is YYNGEE in the germline V gene. The CDR3 is CASSPHPGQLNTGELFF. In DNA form, the CDR3 reads TGTGCCAGCAGCCCGCACCCCGGACAGTTAAACACCGGGGAGCTGTTTTTT.

The genes are TRBV9 and TRBJ2-1; 9 nucleotides agree with TRBD1. Germline assignment: CDR1 SGDLS and CDR2 YYNGEE. The CDR3 length is 14 residues. After removal of 4 bases from V and 5 bases from J, the junction contained 4 bases not matched to a gene. DNA of the CDR3: TGTGCCAGCAGCCCGGGACAGGGAAACAATGAGCAGTTCTTC. Translating gives CASSPGQGNNEQFF.

CDR3 in DNA: TGTGCCAGCAGTGCACCCCACCTCTCCTACGAGCAGTACTTC. This encodes CASSAPHLSYEQYF. V and J are TRBV27 and TRBJ2-7; D is unclear. The CDR3 runs to 14 residues. Germline V gene sequence: CDR1 MNHEY, CDR2 SMNVEV (reference sequence). Trimming cost V 5 bases and J 0 bases, with 11 bases left between them.

This clone was counted only a few times. The chain joins TRBV19 to TRBJ2-1; D gene unclear. Between the trimmed V and J ends, which lost 0 bases and 8 bases, there was a span of 14 bases. The germline CDR1 and CDR2 sequences are LNHDA and SQIVND (reference sequence). The CDR3 has 15 residues. CDR3 in amino acids: CASSIDVSYDYEQFF. CDR3 DNA sequence: TGTGCCAGTAGTATAGATGTGTCGTACGACTATGAGCAGTTCTTC.

V and J are TRBV19 and TRBJ2-2, with 7 bases identical to TRBD1. CDR3 length: 19 amino acids. With V trimmed by 5 bases and J by 4 bases, 19 bases remained unmatched. The germline gives CDR1 LNHDA, CDR2 SQIVND (reference sequence). Here the CDR3 DNA reads TGTGCCAGTAGTTCCTTTGTATTAAAGACAGGGATCTTCACCGGGGAGCTGTTTTTT. Its protein is CASSSFVLKTGIFTGELFF.

J is TRBJ2-1 and V is TRBV28; a weak D match, TRBD2 (5 bases). From germline, CDR1 is MDHEN and CDR2 SYDVKM. There are 14 residues in the CDR3. V was pared by 6 bases and J by 4 bases, with 13 bases between. The CDR3 DNA reads as TGTGCCAGCAGCCCGGGGTTTAATTACAATGAGCAGTTCTTC. Translation gives CASSPGFNYNEQFF.

The CDR3 nucleotides read TGTGCCAGCAGCCAAGATCTTGGGGTCGAGCAGTACTTC. This codes for CASSQDLGVEQYF. J is TRBJ2-7 and V is TRBV4-2, with D hard to call. The germline V gene has CDR1 LGHNA and CDR2 YNFKEQ. Trimming stripped 0 bases from V and 6 bases from J, with 9 bases between. There are 13 residues in the CDR3.

This clone showed up just once. V gene TRBV19 combines with J gene TRBJ2-2; tentative D call: TRBD2 (5 bases). V shed 1 base and J shed 0 bases, with 12 bases lying between them. Germline V lookup: CDR1 LNHDA, CDR2 SQIVND (reference sequence). There are 17 residues in the CDR3. The DNA of the CDR3 is TGTGCCAGTAGTATAGTTTTCGGGAATTCGAACACCGGGGAGCTGTTTTTT. Its protein is CASSIVFGNSNTGELFF.

The chain couples TRBV5-1 to TRBJ2-3; 7 bases align to TRBD2. Germline-derived CDR1 and CDR2 are SGHRS and YFSETQ. The CDR3 runs to 15 residues. V shed 3 bases, J shed 0 bases, and the junction held 4 bases outside the gene matches. This CDR3 is CASSWLAESTDTQYF. The CDR3, as DNA: TGCGCCAGCAGCTGGCTAGCGGAGAGCACAGATACGCAGTATTTT.

CDR3 region: CASSLLAREQYF. The CDR3 region has the DNA TGTGCCAGCAGTTTGCTGGCGCGGGAGCAGTACTTC. V and J are TRBV12-3 or TRBV12-4 and TRBJ2-7; D gene ambiguous. This CDR3 has 12 amino acids. V was shortened by 3 bases and J by 7 bases, with 10 bases between the two germline ends.

The chain carries TRBV11-2 and TRBJ2-7; the D is unclear. CDR1 is SGHAT and CDR2 is FQNNGV in the germline V gene. Trimming removed 3 bases at V and 3 bases at J, with 6 bases between. The CDR3 has 12 amino acids. The CDR3, as DNA: TGTGCCAGCAGCTTTAGGGTCTACGAGCAGTACTTC. Amino acids: CASSFRVYEQYF.

The chain is built from TRBV6-5 and TRBJ2-7; D remains unclear. Germline V gene sequence: CDR1 MNHEY, CDR2 SVGAGI. This CDR3 is 13 amino acids long. The V and J ends lost 8 bases and 2 bases respectively, with 13 bases between them. The CDR3 spells CASSKDGPYEQYF. The CDR3 DNA reads TGTGCCAGCTCCAAGGACGGACCCTACGAGCAGTACTTC.

The chain couples TRBV7-2 to TRBJ2-1; D gene uncertain. CDR1 and CDR2 from the germline V gene are SGHTA and FQGNSA. The CDR3 consists of 13 residues. The V gene lost 5 bases and the J gene lost 3 bases, with 8 bases spanning the gap. The CDR3 bases are TGTGCCAGCAGCCACCCCAACTACAATGAGCAGTTCTTC. It codes for CASSHPNYNEQFF. Complete variable domain (other parts from reference TRBV7-2 and TRBJ2-1): GAGVSQSPSNKVTEKGKDVELRCDPISGHTALYWYRQSLGQGLEFLIYFQGNSAPDKSGLPSDRFSAERTGGSVSTLTIQRTQQEDSAVYLCASSHPNYNEQFFGPGTRLTVL.

J is TRBJ2-1 and V is TRBV4-2; 8 bases fit TRBD1. This CDR3 contains 12 residues. Germline V lookup: CDR1 LGHNA, CDR2 YNFKEQ. V lost 7 bases and J lost 8; bases outside the gene matches: 4. The CDR3 region is CASNPGGYEQFF. CDR3 coding DNA: TGTGCCAGCAACCCAGGGGGCTATGAGCAGTTCTTC.

The chain recombines TRBV9 with TRBJ2-1; D is unresolved. V lost 6 bases to trimming and J lost 0 bases, with 10 bases between them. Germline CDR1 SGDLS, CDR2 YYNGEE. The CDR3 totals 14 residues. This CDR3 reads CASMPSSSYNEQFF. The DNA of the CDR3 is TGTGCCAGCATGCCAAGCAGCTCCTACAATGAGCAGTTCTTC.

The J gene is TRBJ2-5, the V gene TRBV18; D is undetermined. CDR1 and CDR2 (germline): KGHSH, LQKENI. Trimming took 0 bases from V and 4 from J, leaving 6 bases between them. The CDR3 has 13 amino acids. CDR3: CASSPPSSETQYF. The DNA of the CDR3 is TGTGCCAGCTCACCACCGTCTTCAGAGACCCAGTACTTC. The full variable domain, in which reference TRBV18 and TRBJ2-5 provide the parts outside the CDR3, is NAGVMQNPRHLVRRRGQEARLRCSPMKGHSHVYWYRQLPEEGLKFMVYLQKENIIDESGMPKERFSAEFPKEGPSILRIQQVVRGDSAAYFCASSPPSSETQYFGPGTRLLVL.

This clone was counted only a few times. This chain connects TRBV30 to TRBJ1-2, with 8 bases fitting TRBD1. Germline V gene lookup returns CDR1 GTSNPN and CDR2 SVGIG (reference sequence). After removal of 2 bases from V and 6 bases from J, the junction contained 11 bases not matched to a gene. CDR3 length: 15 residues. The CDR3 nucleotides read TGTGCCTGGAGTAGTACAGGGGGAGATTTCAATGGCTACACCTTC. This sequence encodes CAWSSTGGDFNGYTF.

The CDR3 nucleotides are TGTGCCAGTCGGAGCGTTTGTGACATTCAGTACTTC. Its protein product is CASRSVCDIQYF. The chain joins TRBV11-3 to TRBJ2-4, with D unclear. Germline CDR1 reads SGHNT; CDR2 reads YENEEA. This CDR3 comprises 12 residues. The V end was cut by 9 bases, the J end by 8 bases, with 14 bases between.

The chain couples TRBV6-5 to TRBJ1-1; D gene uncertain. Deletions cut 7 bases from V and 7 bases from J, with 13 bases between. This CDR3 is 12 amino acids long. From germline, CDR1 is MNHEY and CDR2 SVGAGI. The CDR3 nucleotides read TGTGCCAGCACCCTGGGGTGGGTTGAAGCTTTCTTT. Residues: CASTLGWVEAFF.

This sequence joins TRBV7-2 and TRBJ1-2, with D maybe TRBD1 (6 bases). This CDR3 region has 15 residues. The ends were cut back, 3 bases at V and 4 bases at J, with 15 bases in the middle. The germline gives CDR1 SGHTA, CDR2 FQGNSA. CDR3 coding DNA: TGTGCCAGCAGCTTGGACCGGGGGGCTATCTATGGCTACACCTTC. It encodes CASSLDRGAIYGYTF. Full variable domain (remainder filled in from reference TRBV7-2 and TRBJ1-2): GAGVSQSPSNKVTEKGKDVELRCDPISGHTALYWYRQSLGQGLEFLIYFQGNSAPDKSGLPSDRFSAERTGGSVSTLTIQRTQQEDSAVYLCASSLDRGAIYGYTFGSGTRLTVV.

The chain employs TRBV9 and TRBJ1-1, with 8 bases identical to TRBD1. The CDR3 totals 12 residues. Germline V CDR1 and CDR2: SGDLS, YYNGEE. V lost 3 bases, J lost 6 bases, and 1 base stayed unmatched. CDR3: CASSAQGAEAFF. CDR3 bases: TGTGCCAGCAGCGCACAGGGGGCTGAAGCTTTCTTT.

The chain uses TRBV10-3 and TRBJ1-1; 9 nucleotides match TRBD1. With 7 bases clipped from V and 4 bases from J, the junction kept 4 bases outside the gene matches. In germline, CDR1 is ENHRY, CDR2 SYGVKD. The CDR3 consists of 13 residues. The chain's CDR3 is CAITKTGGTEAFF. The CDR3 bases are TGTGCCATCACCAAGACAGGGGGCACTGAAGCTTTCTTT.

The chain couples TRBV2 to TRBJ1-5; 7 bases fit TRBD1. The CDR3 contains 14 residues. V trimming: 6 bases; J trimming: 6 bases; junction bases outside the gene matches: 8. Germline CDR1 is SNHLY and CDR2 is FYNNEI. CDR3 loop: CASRGDRAPQPQHF. CDR3 sequence (DNA): TGTGCCAGCAGGGGAGACAGGGCTCCTCAGCCCCAGCATTTT.

This sequence joins TRBV7-9 and TRBJ2-3; D possibly matches TRBD1 or TRBD2 (5 bases each). The germline gives CDR1 SEHNR, CDR2 FQNEAQ (reference sequence). V lost 5 bases and J lost 2, with 29 bases in between. The CDR3 runs 20 residues. CDR3 sequence (DNA): TGTGCCAGCAGCACAACCCTTCTCCCCGGGGCACGATGGAACACAGATACGCAGTATTTT. It specifies CASSTTLLPGARWNTDTQYF.

This chain joins TRBV27 and TRBJ2-1, with D possibly being TRBD1 or TRBD2 (5 bases each). This CDR3 comprises 16 residues. CDR1 is MNHEY and CDR2 is SMNVEV in the germline V gene (reference sequence). V was trimmed by 5 bases and J by 0 bases, leaving 14 bases between them. Written as DNA, the CDR3 is TGTGCCAGCAGTGCACCGGGACGGCTCTCCTACAATGAGCAGTTCTTC. Amino acid sequence: CASSAPGRLSYNEQFF.

V usage is TRBV10-3 and J usage is TRBJ2-3; D uncertain. The germline gives CDR1 ENHRY, CDR2 SYGVKD. Trimming removed 3 bases from V and 0 bases from J, with 19 bases in between. The CDR3 extends over 18 amino acids. The CDR3 protein is CAISELVVGTSSTDTQYF. The CDR3 bases are TGTGCCATCAGTGAATTGGTTGTCGGAACCTCTAGCACAGATACGCAGTATTTT.

CDR3 nucleotides: TGTGCCAGCAGTTACTCGATAGTCAGCACCTACGAGCAGTACGTC. Translation gives CASSYSIVSTYEQYV. V is TRBV6-2 or TRBV6-3 and J is TRBJ2-7; D remains ambiguous. CDR3 length equals 15 residues. V shed 0 bases and J shed 2 bases, with 11 bases lying between them. Germline CDR1 reads MNHEY; CDR2 reads SVGEGT.